This TCR beta chain was sequenced for a study of siplizumab effects on memory and regulatory T cells. Study-level findings and limits: Unstimulated subsets contained matches for only a minor fraction of alloreactive clones. Both greater diversity than memory cells and a major contribution to the alloresponse seemed to characterize naive T cells.

This clone occurred once. Its cognate antigen is unknown. V was pared by 3 bases and J by 0 bases, with 5 bases between. The CDR3 loop spans 13 amino acids. Germline V gene lookup returns CDR1 LNHNV and CDR2 YYDKDF (reference sequence). Method: immunoSEQ multiplex PCR; TCRdb's copy keeps in-frame clones and lacks some. The sample holds roughly 68,000 clones; around four fifths are singletons and the top ten take approximately 4%. The TCR was taken from a human donor in good health. The chain links TRBV15 to TRBJ1-2, with unresolved D. The sample comprised memory CD4+ T cells sorted from blood. CDR3 nucleotides: TGTGCCACCAGCAGGGGGACTAACTATGGCTACACCTTC. The encoded protein is CATSRGTNYGYTF.